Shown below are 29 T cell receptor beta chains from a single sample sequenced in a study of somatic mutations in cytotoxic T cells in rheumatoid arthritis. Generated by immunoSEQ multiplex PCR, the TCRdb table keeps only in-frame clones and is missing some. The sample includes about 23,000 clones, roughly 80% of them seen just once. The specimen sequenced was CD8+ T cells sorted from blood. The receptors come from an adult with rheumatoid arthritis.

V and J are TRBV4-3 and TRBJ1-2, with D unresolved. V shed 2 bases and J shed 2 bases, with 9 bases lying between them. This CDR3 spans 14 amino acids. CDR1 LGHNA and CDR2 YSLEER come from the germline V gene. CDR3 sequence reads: CASSQLGENYGYTF. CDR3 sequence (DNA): TGCGCCAGCAGCCAATTAGGCGAGAACTATGGCTACACCTTC.

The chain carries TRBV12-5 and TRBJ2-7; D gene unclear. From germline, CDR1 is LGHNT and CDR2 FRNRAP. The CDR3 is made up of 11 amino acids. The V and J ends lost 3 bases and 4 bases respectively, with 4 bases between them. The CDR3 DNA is TGTGCTAGTGGTTTAGGGTACGAGCAGTACTTC. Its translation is CASGLGYEQYF.

CDR3 DNA sequence: TGTGCCAGCAGCCAAACGTCAGGGAGTATCGATGAGCAGTTCTTC. It yields the protein CASSQTSGSIDEQFF. The chain joins TRBV4-2 to TRBJ2-1; D is possibly TRBD1 or TRBD2 (5 bases each). This CDR3 comprises 15 residues. Germline CDR1 LGHNA, CDR2 YNFKEQ. V lost 2 bases and J 8 bases, leaving 16 bases between the germline ends.

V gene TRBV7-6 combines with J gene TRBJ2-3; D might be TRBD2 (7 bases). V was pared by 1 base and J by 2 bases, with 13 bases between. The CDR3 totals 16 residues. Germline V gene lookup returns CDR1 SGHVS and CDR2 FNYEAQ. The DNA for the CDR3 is TGTGCCAGCAGCTTAGTCGGCGGGGGCTACACAGATACGCAGTATTTT. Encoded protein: CASSLVGGGYTDTQYF.

CDR3 sequence reads: CASRQIGAGAGNTIYF. CDR3 sequence (DNA): TGTGCCAGCAGGCAGATTGGGGCGGGAGCTGGAAACACCATATATTTT. The chain recombines TRBV5-6 with TRBJ1-3; possible D gene TRBD1, 5 bases. Germline CDR1 is SGHDT and CDR2 is YYEEEE. V gave up 5 bases and J gave up 2 bases, with 17 bases separating them. The CDR3 has 16 amino acids.

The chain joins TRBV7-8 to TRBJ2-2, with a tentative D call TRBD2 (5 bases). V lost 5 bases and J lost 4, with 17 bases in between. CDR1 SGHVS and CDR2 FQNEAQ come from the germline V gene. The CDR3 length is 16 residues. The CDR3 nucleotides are TGTGCCAGCAGCACCTCCCAGCGGAGTAGCACCGGGGAGCTGTTTTTT. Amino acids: CASSTSQRSSTGELFF. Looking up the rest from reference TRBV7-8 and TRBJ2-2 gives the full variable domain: GAGVSQSPRYKVAKRGQDVALRCDPISGHVSLFWYQQALGQGPEFLTYFQNEAQLDKSGLPSDRFFAERPEGSVSTLKIQRTQQEDSAVYLCASSTSQRSSTGELFFGEGSRLTVL.

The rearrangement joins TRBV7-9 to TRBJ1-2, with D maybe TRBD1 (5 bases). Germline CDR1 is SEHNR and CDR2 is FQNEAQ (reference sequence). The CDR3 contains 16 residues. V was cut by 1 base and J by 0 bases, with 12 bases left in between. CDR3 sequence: CASSLGSTGANYGYTF. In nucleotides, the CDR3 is TGTGCCAGCAGCTTAGGATCTACAGGAGCTAACTATGGCTACACCTTC.

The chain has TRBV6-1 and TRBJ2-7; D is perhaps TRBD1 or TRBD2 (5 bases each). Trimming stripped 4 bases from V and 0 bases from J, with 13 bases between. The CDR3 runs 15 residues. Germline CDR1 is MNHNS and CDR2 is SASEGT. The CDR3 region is CASSVGTSSSYEQYF. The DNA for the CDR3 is TGTGCCAGCAGTGTGGGGACCTCCAGCTCCTACGAGCAGTACTTC.

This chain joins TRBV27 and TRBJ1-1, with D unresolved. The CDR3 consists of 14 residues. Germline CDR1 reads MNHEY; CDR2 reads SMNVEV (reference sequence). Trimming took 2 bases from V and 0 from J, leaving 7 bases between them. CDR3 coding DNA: TGTGCCAGCAGTTTAACCAGCATGAACACTGAAGCTTTCTTT. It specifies CASSLTSMNTEAFF.

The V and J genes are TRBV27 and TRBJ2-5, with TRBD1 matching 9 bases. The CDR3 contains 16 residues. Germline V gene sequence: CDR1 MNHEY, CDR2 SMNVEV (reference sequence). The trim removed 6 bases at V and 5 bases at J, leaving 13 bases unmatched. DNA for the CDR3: TGTGCCAGCAGCTTGAACACAGGGGGCTCCGCCGAGACCCAGTACTTC. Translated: CASSLNTGGSAETQYF.

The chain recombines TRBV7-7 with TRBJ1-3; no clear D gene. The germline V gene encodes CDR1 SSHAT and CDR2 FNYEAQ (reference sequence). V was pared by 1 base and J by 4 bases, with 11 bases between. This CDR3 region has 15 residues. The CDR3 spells CASSLGPARGNTIYF. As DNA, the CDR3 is TGTGCCAGCAGCTTAGGACCTGCGAGGGGAAACACCATATATTTT.

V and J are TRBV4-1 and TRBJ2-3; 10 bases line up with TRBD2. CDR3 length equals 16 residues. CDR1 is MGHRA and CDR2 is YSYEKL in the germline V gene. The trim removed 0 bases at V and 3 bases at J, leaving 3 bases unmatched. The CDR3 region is CASSQDPSGGTDTQYF. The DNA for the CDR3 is TGCGCCAGCAGCCAAGATCCTAGCGGGGGAACAGATACGCAGTATTTT.

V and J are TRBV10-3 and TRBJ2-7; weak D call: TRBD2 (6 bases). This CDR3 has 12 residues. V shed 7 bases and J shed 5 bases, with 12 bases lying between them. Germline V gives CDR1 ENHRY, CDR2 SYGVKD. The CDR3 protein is CAITDSGNEQYF. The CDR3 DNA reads TGTGCCATCACAGATAGCGGCAACGAGCAGTACTTC.

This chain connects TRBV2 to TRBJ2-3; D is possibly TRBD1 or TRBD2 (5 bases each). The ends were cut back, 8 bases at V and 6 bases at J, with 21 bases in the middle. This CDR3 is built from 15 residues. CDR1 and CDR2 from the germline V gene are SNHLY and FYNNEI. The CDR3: CASLEEDTPVDTQYF. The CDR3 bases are TGTGCCAGCCTTGAGGAGGACACCCCAGTGGATACGCAGTATTTT.

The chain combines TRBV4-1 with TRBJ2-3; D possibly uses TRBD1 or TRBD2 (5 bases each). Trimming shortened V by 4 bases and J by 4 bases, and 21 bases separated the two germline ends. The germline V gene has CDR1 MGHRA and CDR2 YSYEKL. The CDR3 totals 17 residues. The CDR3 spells CASSPYHPGHESDTQYF. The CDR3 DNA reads TGCGCCAGCAGCCCGTACCATCCGGGGCATGAATCAGATACGCAGTATTTT.

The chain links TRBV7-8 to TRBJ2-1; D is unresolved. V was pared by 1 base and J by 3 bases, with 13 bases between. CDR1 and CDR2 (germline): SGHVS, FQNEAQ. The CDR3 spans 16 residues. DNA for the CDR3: TGTGCCAGCAGCTTAGGAGTGGTCAGCGACTACAATGAGCAGTTCTTC. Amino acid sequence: CASSLGVVSDYNEQFF. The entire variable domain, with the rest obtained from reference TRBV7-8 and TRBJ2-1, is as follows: GAGVSQSPRYKVAKRGQDVALRCDPISGHVSLFWYQQALGQGPEFLTYFQNEAQLDKSGLPSDRFFAERPEGSVSTLKIQRTQQEDSAVYLCASSLGVVSDYNEQFFGPGTRLTVL.

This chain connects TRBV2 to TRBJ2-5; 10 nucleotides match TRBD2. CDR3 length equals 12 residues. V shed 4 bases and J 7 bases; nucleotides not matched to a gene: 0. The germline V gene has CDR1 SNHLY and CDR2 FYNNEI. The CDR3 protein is CASSGTSGTQYF. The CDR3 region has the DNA TGTGCCAGCAGTGGGACTAGCGGGACCCAGTACTTC.

The CDR3 DNA reads as TGTGCCAGCAGCTTTTACCAAGAGACCCAGTACTTC. It translates to CASSFYQETQYF. This chain uses TRBV7-6 with TRBJ2-5; D is undetermined. From germline, CDR1 is SGHVS and CDR2 FNYEAQ. CDR3 length equals 12 residues. Trimming removed 3 bases from V and 0 bases from J, with 2 bases in between.

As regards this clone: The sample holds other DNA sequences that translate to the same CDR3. CDR3 loop: CSVVAQGANTGELFF. In DNA form, the CDR3 reads TGCAGCGTTGTGGCGCAGGGGGCGAACACCGGGGAGCTGTTTTTT. The gene calls are TRBV29-1 and TRBJ2-2; 7 bases map to TRBD1. This CDR3 is built from 15 residues. Looked up from germline, CDR1 is SQVTM and CDR2 is ANQGSEA. The junction had 5 bases not matched to a gene; V was cut back by 4 bases and J by 0 bases.

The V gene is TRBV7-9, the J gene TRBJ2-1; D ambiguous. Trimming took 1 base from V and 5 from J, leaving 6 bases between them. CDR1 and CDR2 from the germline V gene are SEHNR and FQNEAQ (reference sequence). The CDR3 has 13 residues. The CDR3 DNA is TGTGCCAGCAGCTTAGACAAGAACAATGAGCAGTTCTTC. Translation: CASSLDKNNEQFF.

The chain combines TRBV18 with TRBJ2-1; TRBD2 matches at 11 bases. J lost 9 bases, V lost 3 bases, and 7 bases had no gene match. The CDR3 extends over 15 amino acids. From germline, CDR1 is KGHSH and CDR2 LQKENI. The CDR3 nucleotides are TGTGCCAGCTCACCCTCGATAGCGGGGGGGGGTGAGCAGTTCTTC. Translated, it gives CASSPSIAGGGEQFF.

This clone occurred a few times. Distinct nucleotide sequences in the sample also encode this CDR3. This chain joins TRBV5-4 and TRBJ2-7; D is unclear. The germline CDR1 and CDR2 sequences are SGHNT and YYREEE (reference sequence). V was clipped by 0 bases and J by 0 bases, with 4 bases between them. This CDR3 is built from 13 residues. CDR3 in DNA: TGTGCCAGCAGCTTGGAGTCCTCCTACGAGCAGTACTTC. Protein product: CASSLESSYEQYF.

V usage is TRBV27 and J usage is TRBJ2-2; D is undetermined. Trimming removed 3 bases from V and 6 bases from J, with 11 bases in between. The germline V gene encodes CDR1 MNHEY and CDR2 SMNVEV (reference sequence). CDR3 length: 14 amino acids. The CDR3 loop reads CASSFVWAAGELFF. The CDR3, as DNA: TGTGCCAGCAGTTTCGTTTGGGCCGCCGGGGAGCTGTTTTTT.

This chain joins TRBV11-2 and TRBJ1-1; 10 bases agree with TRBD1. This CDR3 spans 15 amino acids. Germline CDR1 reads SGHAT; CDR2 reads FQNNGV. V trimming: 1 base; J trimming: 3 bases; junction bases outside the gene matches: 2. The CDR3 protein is CASSLGTGGDTEAFF. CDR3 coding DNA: TGTGCCAGCAGCTTAGGGACAGGGGGAGACACTGAAGCTTTCTTT.

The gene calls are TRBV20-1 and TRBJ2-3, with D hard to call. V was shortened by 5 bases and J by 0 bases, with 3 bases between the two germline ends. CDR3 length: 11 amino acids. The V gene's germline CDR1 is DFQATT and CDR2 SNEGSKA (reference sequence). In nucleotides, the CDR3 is TGCAGTGCTGGCAGCACAGATACGCAGTATTTT. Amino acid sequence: CSAGSTDTQYF.

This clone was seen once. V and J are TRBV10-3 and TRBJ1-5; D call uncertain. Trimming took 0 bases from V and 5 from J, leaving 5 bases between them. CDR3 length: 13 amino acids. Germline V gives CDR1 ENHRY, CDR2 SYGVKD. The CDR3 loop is CAISESLDQPQHF. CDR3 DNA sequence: TGTGCCATCAGTGAGTCGTTGGATCAGCCCCAGCATTTT.

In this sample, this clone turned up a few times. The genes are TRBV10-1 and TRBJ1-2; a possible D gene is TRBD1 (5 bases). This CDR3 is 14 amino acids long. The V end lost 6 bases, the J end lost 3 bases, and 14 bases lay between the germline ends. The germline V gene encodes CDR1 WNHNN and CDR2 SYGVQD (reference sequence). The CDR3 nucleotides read TGCGCCAGCAGCCACTCTGGGGCTGACTATGGCTACACCTTC. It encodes CASSHSGADYGYTF.

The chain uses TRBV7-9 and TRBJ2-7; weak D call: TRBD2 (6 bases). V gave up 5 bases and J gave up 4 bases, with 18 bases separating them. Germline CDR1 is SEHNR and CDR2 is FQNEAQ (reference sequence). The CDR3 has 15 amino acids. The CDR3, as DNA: TGTGCCAGCAGCCCTGCGCGGGGTCCTGGGTACGAGCAGTACTTC. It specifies CASSPARGPGYEQYF.

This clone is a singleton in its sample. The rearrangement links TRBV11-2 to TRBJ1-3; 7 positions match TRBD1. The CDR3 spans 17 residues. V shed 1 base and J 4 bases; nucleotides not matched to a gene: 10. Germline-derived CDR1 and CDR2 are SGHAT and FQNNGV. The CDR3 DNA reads TGTGCCAGCAGCTTAGCATTTCGGGGACAGTACGGAAACACCATATATTTT. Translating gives CASSLAFRGQYGNTIYF.